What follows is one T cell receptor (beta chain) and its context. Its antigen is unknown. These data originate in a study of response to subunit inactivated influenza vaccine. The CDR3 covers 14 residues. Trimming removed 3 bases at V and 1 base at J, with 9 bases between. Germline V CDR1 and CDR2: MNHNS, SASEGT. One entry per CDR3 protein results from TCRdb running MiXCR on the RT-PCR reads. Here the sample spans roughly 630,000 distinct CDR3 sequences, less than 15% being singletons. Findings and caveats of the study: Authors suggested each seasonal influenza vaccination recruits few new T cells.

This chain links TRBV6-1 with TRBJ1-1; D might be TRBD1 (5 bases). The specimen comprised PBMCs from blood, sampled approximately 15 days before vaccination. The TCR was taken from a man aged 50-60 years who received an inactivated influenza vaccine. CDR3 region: CASSDHDRNTEAFF. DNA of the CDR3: TGTGCCAGCAGTGACCACGACAGGAACACTGAAGCTTTCTTT.